The 5 T cell receptor beta chains listed next were all sequenced from one sample in a study of T cell changes during pregnancy in multiple sclerosis. Here immunoSEQ multiplex PCR was the method, and the copy in TCRdb shows in-frame clones only, minus some. Of roughly 76,000 clones listed, 85% to 95% were seen once; the top ten hold 0.29%. The starting material was CD4+ T cells from peripheral blood mononuclear cells, obtained after pregnancy. These receptors were obtained from a female donor with multiple sclerosis, enrolled in a pregnancy study.

This chain uses TRBV4-2 with TRBJ2-1; TRBD1 aligns across 9 bases. This CDR3 has 15 residues. Trimming cost V 4 bases and J 8 bases; bases outside gene matches: 9. Germline lookup yields CDR1 LGHNA and CDR2 YNFKEQ. The CDR3: CASSPPGTGTDEQFF. The CDR3 DNA follows: TGTGCCAGCAGCCCCCCCGGGACAGGGACGGATGAGCAGTTCTTC.

The genes are TRBV15 and TRBJ2-7, with D tentatively TRBD2 (6 bases). Trimming left V 6 bases short and J 6 bases short, with 12 bases between. Germline lookup yields CDR1 LNHNV and CDR2 YYDKDF (reference sequence). CDR3 size: 12 residues. The CDR3 region is CATRGRGREQYF. CDR3 DNA sequence: TGTGCCACCAGGGGGCGGGGACGCGAGCAGTACTTC.

V gene TRBV11-2 combines with J gene TRBJ1-3; tentatively, D is TRBD1 (6 bases). V shed 0 bases and J shed 0 bases, with 12 bases lying between them. Germline assignment: CDR1 SGHAT and CDR2 FQNNGV. The CDR3 runs to 17 residues. The CDR3 here is CASSLDLGRGSGNTIYF. The CDR3, as DNA: TGTGCCAGCAGCTTAGATCTAGGCAGGGGCTCTGGAAACACCATATATTTT.

V gene TRBV15 combines with J gene TRBJ2-2, with 9 nucleotides matching TRBD2. This CDR3 has 15 amino acids. J gave up 4 bases and V 8 bases, and 8 bases lay outside the gene matches. Germline CDR1 is LNHNV and CDR2 is YYDKDF (reference sequence). CDR3 coding DNA: TGTGCCACCTCGAAGCGGGGGGATTCCACCGGGGAGCTGTTTTTT. This gives the protein CATSKRGDSTGELFF.

The chain carries TRBV27 and TRBJ1-5; D is unresolved. V dropped 5 bases and J dropped 4 bases, with 9 bases sitting between them. The CDR3 loop spans 13 amino acids. Germline V gives CDR1 MNHEY, CDR2 SMNVEV (reference sequence). The CDR3 region is CASSRDGNQPQHF. For the CDR3, the DNA is TGTGCCAGCAGTCGGGATGGTAATCAGCCCCAGCATTTT.